This paragraph covers one T cell receptor (beta chain) sequence. These data are taken from a study of cytomegalovirus exposure and HLA in healthy donors. Study background: A later analysis reported the same platform for the 100 to 150 validation repertoires and the 666 first-cohort repertoires.

V dropped 5 bases and J dropped 3 bases, with 11 bases sitting between them. Per the germline V gene, CDR1 is GTSNPN and CDR2 is SVGIG (reference sequence). The CDR3 sequence is 13 residues long. TCRdb's copy holds only in-frame clones and misses some; the assay was immunoSEQ multiplex PCR. This repertoire shows some 350,000 clones, roughly 87% found once; its top ten account for about 1.2%. The chain has TRBV30 and TRBJ2-1, with a weak D call TRBD1 (6 bases). The sequenced sample was PBMCs. The receptor was isolated from a woman under 40 in good health and CMV-seropositive. The CDR3 sequence: CAWVYRDYNEQFF. CDR3 nucleotide sequence: TGTGCCTGGGTATACAGGGACTACAATGAGCAGTTCTTC.